The rows below give T cell receptor beta chains drawn from one sample of a study of human T cells and chemical hapten exposure. One entry per CDR3 protein results from TCRdb running MiXCR on the RACE reads. The sample shows 380,000 or so distinct CDR3 sequences, approximately 5.1% of them seen only once. The sequences come from whole blood, collected in connection with sensitization to the hapten diphenylcyclopropenone (DPC). These receptor sequences come from a woman aged 50 to 60 with alopecia areata. Some clones in this sample may be carry-over from other donors' samples. Both conserved end residues are part of each CDR3. A D gene is named only where the DNA matches it firmly. Not every row has a clone size; where given, it reads once, few, many or a size class.

cdr3_length | j_call | v_call | clone_size | d_call | cdr3_nt | cdr3_aa
17 | TRBJ2-7 | TRBV28 | many | TRBD1 | TGTGCCAGCAGTTTATATGGTCCAGGACAGGGCTCCTACGAGCAGTACTTC | CASSLYGPGQGSYEQYF
15 | TRBJ2-1 | TRBV20-1 | few | TRBD2 | TGCAGTGCTAGAGATAGCGGGGGGGCGGACAATGAGCAGTTCTTC | CSARDSGGADNEQFF
14 | TRBJ2-7 | TRBV20-1 | few | TRBD2 | TGCAGTGCTGAGGGACTAGCGGATACCTACGAGCAGTACTTC | CSAEGLADTYEQYF
12 | TRBJ1-6 | TRBV28 | many | NA | TGTGCCAGCAGTTTAGGCCGGTCCGCCCTCCACTTT | CASSLGRSALHF
19 | TRBJ2-1 | TRBV14 | many | TRBD2 | TGTGCCAGCAGCCCCCGCCTGACTCAAGGTAGCGGGGTCTACAATGAGCAGTTCTTC | CASSPRLTQGSGVYNEQFF
14 | TRBJ1-3 | TRBV2 | many | NA | TGTGCCAGCAGTGAGACAGGCTCTGGAAACACCATATATTTT | CASSETGSGNTIYF
16 | TRBJ2-3 | TRBV7-9 | few | NA | TGTGCCAGCAGCGACCTGTCCAGGGGCAGCACAGATACGCAGTATTTT | CASSDLSRGSTDTQYF
18 | TRBJ2-3 | TRBV6-1 | few | TRBD2 | TGTGCCAGCAGTGTGCGGCTAGCGGGAGGGGGTGGCACAGATACGCAGTATTTT | CASSVRLAGGGGTDTQYF
12 | TRBJ2-2 | TRBV12-3/TRBV12-4 | many | NA | TGTGCCAGCAGCAAGGGCGCCGGGGAGCTGTTTTTT | CASSKGAGELFF
13 | TRBJ2-5 | TRBV19 | few | NA | TGTGCCAGTAGTAAGGGTAGAGCGGAGACCCAGTACTTC | CASSKGRAETQYF
15 | TRBJ2-3 | TRBV14 | many | NA | TGTGCCAGCAGCCAAGAGGCAGGCGCCGGAGATACGCAGTATTTT | CASSQEAGAGDTQYF
16 | TRBJ2-5 | TRBV7-2 | NA | NA | TGTGCCAGCAGCTCTAGAAGTGGCTCCCGGGGGGAGACCCAGTACTTC | CASSSRSGSRGETQYF
14 | TRBJ2-7 | TRBV4-3 | many | NA | TGCGCCAGCAGCCAAGTCGCAGCCTCCTACGAGCAGTACTTC | CASSQVAASYEQYF
15 | TRBJ2-1 | TRBV12-3/TRBV12-4 | NA | NA | TGTGCCAGCAGTTCGGCGGGGAACTCCTACAATGAGCAGTTCTTC | CASSSAGNSYNEQFF
15 | TRBJ2-1 | TRBV12-3/TRBV12-4 | NA | NA | TGTGCCAGCAGTTCGACAGCGGTCTCCTACAATGAGCAGTTCTTC | CASSSTAVSYNEQFF
14 | TRBJ2-7 | TRBV27 | NA | NA | TGTGCCAGCAGACGAGGGGGTTTAAACTACGAGCAGTACTTC | CASRRGGLNYEQYF
13 | TRBJ1-1 | TRBV7-2 | NA | NA | TGTGCCAGCAGCGGACGGATTAACACTGAAGCTTTCTTT | CASSGRINTEAFF
13 | TRBJ2-3 | TRBV6-5 | many | NA | TGTGCCAGCAGAGGGACATTCACAGATACGCAGTATTTT | CASRGTFTDTQYF
14 | TRBJ2-7 | TRBV10-3 | many | NA | TGTGCCATCAGTGCCCCGGCAGGGACCTACGAGCAGTACTTC | CAISAPAGTYEQYF
16 | TRBJ2-3 | TRBV9 | NA | TRBD2 | TGTGCCAGCAGCGTATTTAGTAGCGGGGGCGCAGATACGCAGTATTTT | CASSVFSSGGADTQYF
16 | TRBJ2-3 | TRBV14 | many | TRBD1 | TGTGCCAGCACCCTCGATGGACAGGGGATGTCAGATACGCAGTATTTT | CASTLDGQGMSDTQYF
14 | TRBJ2-7 | TRBV5-6 | many | TRBD1 | TGTGCCAGCAGCCTACCGACAGGGTCCTACGAGCAGTACTTC | CASSLPTGSYEQYF
15 | TRBJ2-7 | TRBV5-1 | NA | NA | TGCGCCAGCAGTAGTCATCAGGGGACCGCCTACGAGCAGTACTTC | CASSSHQGTAYEQYF
15 | TRBJ1-4 | TRBV9 | few | NA | TGTGCCAGCAGCCCCCGAGGATTTTCCCTGGAAAAACTGTTTTTT | CASSPRGFSLEKLFF
12 | TRBJ2-7 | TRBV20-1 | NA | NA | TGCAGTGCTAGAGCTATGACAGGCCCGAAGTACTTC | CSARAMTGPKYF
14 | TRBJ1-1 | TRBV4-3 | many | NA | TGCGCCAGCAGCCAAGATGGCACAGCCATTGAAGCTTTCTTT | CASSQDGTAIEAFF
12 | TRBJ2-2 | TRBV10-2 | many | NA | TGCGCCAGCAGACAAGCCACCGGGGAGCTGTTTTTT | CASRQATGELFF
12 | TRBJ1-1 | TRBV6-5 | many | NA | TGTGCCAGCAGCCCCGGAGAGGACGAAGCTTTCTTT | CASSPGEDEAFF
13 | TRBJ2-1 | TRBV7-9 | NA | NA | TGTGCCAGCACCCCAATGGAAGGAATGGAGCAGTTCTTC | CASTPMEGMEQFF
15 | TRBJ2-1 | TRBV5-1 | many | TRBD2 | TGCGCCAGCAGCTTCAGCGGGGGACCCTACAATGAGCAGTTCTTC | CASSFSGGPYNEQFF
16 | TRBJ2-2 | TRBV19 | NA | NA | TGTGCCAGTAGCCCAGCCGGACGATCGAACACCGGGGAGCTGTTTTTT | CASSPAGRSNTGELFF
15 | TRBJ1-5 | TRBV5-1 | NA | NA | TGCGCCAGCAGCCCAGGGGCACAGGGCAATCAGCCCCAGCATTTT | CASSPGAQGNQPQHF
13 | TRBJ1-5 | TRBV6-5 | many | NA | TGTGCCAGCAGGGAAGGTTTGGACCAGCCCCAGCATTTT | CASREGLDQPQHF
20 | TRBJ2-3 | TRBV6-2/TRBV6-3 | NA | NA | TGTGCCAGCAGAACCTTACCCCCCGGGACTGGTTTGGGAAGCACAGATACGCAGTATTTT | CASRTLPPGTGLGSTDTQYF
14 | TRBJ2-7 | TRBV4-2 | many | NA | TGTGCCAGCAGCCAAGAAAACCCCCCCAGCGAGCAGTACTTC | CASSQENPPSEQYF
11 | TRBJ1-1 | TRBV28 | few | NA | TGTGCCACCTCCCCGGGCACTGAAGCTTTCTTT | CATSPGTEAFF
17 | TRBJ2-3 | TRBV4-2 | few | NA | TGTGCCAGCAGCCTATTAGCGGTGGGAAAGACCACAGATACGCAGTATTTT | CASSLLAVGKTTDTQYF
17 | TRBJ2-6 | TRBV7-2 | many | NA | TGTGCCAGCAGCCCGTGGACAGCACGCTCTGGGGCCAACGTCCTGACTTTC | CASSPWTARSGANVLTF
17 | TRBJ1-2 | TRBV20-1 | NA | TRBD1 | TGCAGTGCTAGGCTCAGGGGGCGTTTTGTTAAAGACTATGGCTACACCTTC | CSARLRGRFVKDYGYTF
15 | TRBJ2-1 | TRBV20-1 | many | NA | TGCAGTGCGCCGTCCCCAGCGGTTCCCTACAATGAGCAGTTCTTC | CSAPSPAVPYNEQFF
12 | TRBJ2-3 | TRBV28 | many | NA | TGTGCCAGCAGCCGGGGACTCCGTACGCAGTATTTT | CASSRGLRTQYF
15 | TRBJ2-3 | TRBV10-3 | many | NA | TGTGCCATCAGCGAGGGACTTCATAGCACAGATACGCAGTATTTT | CAISEGLHSTDTQYF
14 | TRBJ1-2 | TRBV2 | many | NA | TGTGCCAGCAGTGAAAGTGGAGTTGACTATGGCTACACCTTC | CASSESGVDYGYTF
12 | TRBJ2-1 | TRBV5-6 | many | NA | TGTGCCAGCAGCTTAGTCCCACGGGAACAGTTCTTC | CASSLVPREQFF
14 | TRBJ2-7 | TRBV7-2 | NA | TRBD2 | TGTGCCAGCAGTCCCATGGGGGGGTCCCACGAGCAGTACTTC | CASSPMGGSHEQYF
12 | TRBJ2-1 | TRBV19 | NA | NA | TGTGCCAGTAGTCCCACTAGTAATGAGCAGTTCTTC | CASSPTSNEQFF
14 | TRBJ1-2 | TRBV12-3/TRBV12-4 | NA | NA | TGTGCCAGCAGCCCCCGGAGGGGGAACTATGGCTACACCTTC | CASSPRRGNYGYTF
14 | TRBJ1-2 | TRBV25-1 | few | NA | TGTGCCAGCAGTGAATGGGGGATTCTAGGTGGCTACACCTTC | CASSEWGILGGYTF
14 | TRBJ1-6 | TRBV5-1 | NA | NA | TGCGCCAGCAAGCCAGGGGAGAATAATTCACCCCTCCACTTT | CASKPGENNSPLHF
14 | TRBJ1-1 | TRBV3-1 | few | TRBD1 | TGTGCCAGCAGCCAAGGCCGGGACAGGGGCTTGGCTTTCTTT | CASSQGRDRGLAFF
13 | TRBJ2-3 | TRBV29-1 | NA | TRBD1 | TGCAGCGTTGGGACAGGGGACGGGAATACGCAGTATTTT | CSVGTGDGNTQYF
14 | TRBJ2-6 | TRBV5-1 | few | NA | TGCGCCAGCTTTACAGGGTTAGGGGCCAACGTCCTGACTTTC | CASFTGLGANVLTF
15 | TRBJ2-3 | TRBV5-5 | many | NA | TGTGCCAGCAGCTTGTTGGACGGGAGAGGGGATACGCAGTATTTT | CASSLLDGRGDTQYF
12 | TRBJ2-7 | TRBV2 | many | NA | TGTGCCAGCAGGGCAGGGATCTACGAGCAGTACTTC | CASRAGIYEQYF